This paragraph reports one TCR beta chain. Its antigen is not identified. The record originates from a study of cytomegalovirus exposure and HLA in healthy donors. General study results and limits: Further analysis was carried out later, and it showed several of the most significant clusters appearing linked to common viral pathogens.

The study ran its PCR with 60 Vbeta and 13 Jbeta primers. This table comes from immunoSEQ multiplex PCR, and its TCRdb copy is limited to in-frame clones, with some not included. In the table there are 150,000 to 200,000 clones, about 90% of which are singletons. CDR3 size: 16 residues. The germline V gene has CDR1 MNHNY and CDR2 SVGAGI (reference sequence). The ends were cut back, 2 bases at V and 3 bases at J, with 14 bases in the middle. This rearrangement joins TRBV6-6 to TRBJ1-5, with D perhaps TRBD1 (6 bases). The sequence derives from a girl under three years old in good health and CMV-seronegative. The sample comprised PBMCs. In DNA, the CDR3 is TGTGCCAGCAGTTACGTCTTGACAGGCGTCAATCAGCCCCAGCATTTT. Its protein is CASSYVLTGVNQPQHF.